One and the same sample provided the 10 T cell receptor beta chains below, sequenced in a study of shared clonotypes between healthy human individuals. The table came from immunoSEQ multiplex PCR; TCRdb's copy has only in-frame clones and leaves some out. The profile shows around 510,000 clones, approximately 95% of them singletons. The sequenced sample was naive CD4+ T cells sorted from blood. Subset indicated: CD45RA+ positively selected. The receptors stem from a young woman in good health.

The chain links TRBV9 to TRBJ2-1, with a tentative D call TRBD2 (5 bases). V shed 3 bases and J shed 3 bases, with 13 bases lying between them. The CDR3 has 15 residues. Germline V gene data show CDR1 as SGDLS and CDR2 as YYNGEE. This CDR3 is CASSASLASYNEQFF. In DNA, the CDR3 is TGTGCCAGCAGCGCCAGTTTAGCGAGCTACAATGAGCAGTTCTTC.

The chain carries TRBV15 and TRBJ2-7; D may be TRBD1 (6 bases). Germline lookup yields CDR1 LNHNV and CDR2 YYDKDF (reference sequence). With 0 bases removed from V and 13 bases from J, the gap between germline ends came to 16 bases. The CDR3 spans 13 residues. The CDR3 protein is CATSRDPDSIGYF. In nucleotides, the CDR3 is TGTGCCACCAGCAGAGACCCGGACAGTATCGGTTACTTC.

The rearrangement links TRBV28 to TRBJ2-1; D is possibly TRBD1 (6 bases). Germline-derived CDR1 and CDR2 are MDHEN and SYDVKM. The V and J ends lost 8 bases and 5 bases respectively, with 13 bases between them. The length of the CDR3 is 13 residues. The CDR3 bases are TGTGCCAGCTCCGGGACAACTCACAATGAGCAGTTCTTC. Its protein is CASSGTTHNEQFF. The variable domain in full, with the rest retrieved from reference TRBV28 and TRBJ2-1, is DVKVTQSSRYLVKRTGEKVFLECVQDMDHENMFWYRQDPGLGLRLIYFSYDVKMKEKGDIPEGYSVSREKKERFSLILESASTNQTSMYLCASSGTTHNEQFFGPGTRLTVL.

This rearrangement joins TRBV6-1 to TRBJ1-5; TRBD1 agrees at 7 bases. In germline, CDR1 is MNHNS, CDR2 SASEGT. With V trimmed by 7 bases and J by 4 bases, 7 bases remained unmatched. CDR3 length: 14 amino acids. In nucleotides, the CDR3 is TGTGCCAGCACCCGGGGACAGAGTAATCAGCCCCAGCATTTT. Its protein is CASTRGQSNQPQHF.

V is TRBV7-9 and J is TRBJ2-1; D remains ambiguous. The CDR3 extends over 14 amino acids. The V gene lost 3 bases and the J gene lost 6 bases, with 12 bases spanning the gap. The germline V gene encodes CDR1 SEHNR and CDR2 FQNEAQ (reference sequence). CDR3: CASSFKTALNEQFF. The DNA of the CDR3 is TGTGCCAGCAGCTTCAAGACTGCGCTCAATGAGCAGTTCTTC.

The chain has TRBV27 and TRBJ2-1; TRBD2 matches 11 bases. V lost 6 bases, J lost 10 bases, and 14 bases stayed unmatched. Germline CDR1 is MNHEY and CDR2 is SMNVEV (reference sequence). The CDR3 length is 16 residues. CDR3: CASSTRPGTSGKEQFF. DNA for the CDR3: TGTGCCAGCAGCACAAGACCAGGGACTAGCGGTAAAGAGCAGTTCTTC.

This clone was counted a single time. The genes are TRBV15 and TRBJ1-2; 7 nucleotides agree with TRBD1. The CDR3 is 14 amino acids. V shed 1 base, J shed 8 bases, and the junction held 7 bases outside the gene matches. Per germline, CDR1 LNHNV and CDR2 YYDKDF (reference sequence). CDR3 protein: CATSRVRQGSGYTF. The DNA of the CDR3 is TGTGCCACCAGCAGAGTTAGACAGGGTAGCGGCTACACCTTC.

The V and J genes are TRBV11-1 and TRBJ2-3, with TRBD2 matching over 13 bases. Unmatched junction bases numbered 7, after V lost 5 bases and J lost 2 bases. CDR3 length: 17 amino acids. Looked up from germline, CDR1 is SGHAT and CDR2 is FQDESV (reference sequence). CDR3 nucleotide sequence: TGTGCCAGCAGCACCCCGACTAGCGGGAGGTTCACAGATACGCAGTATTTT. This codes for CASSTPTSGRFTDTQYF.

V is TRBV11-2 and J is TRBJ1-1; 7 bases fit TRBD1. V dropped 5 bases and J dropped 3; count of bases not matched to a gene: 3. CDR1 is SGHAT, CDR2 FQNNGV, per germline. The CDR3 consists of 13 residues. In DNA form, the CDR3 reads TGTGCCAGCAGCCCCGACAGGGACACTGAAGCTTTCTTT. This gives the protein CASSPDRDTEAFF. The full variable domain, rest sourced from reference TRBV11-2 and TRBJ1-1, is EAGVAQSPRYKIIEKRQSVAFWCNPISGHATLYWYQQILGQGPKLLIQFQNNGVVDDSQLPKDRFSAERLKGVDSTLKIQPAKLEDSAVYLCASSPDRDTEAFFGQGTRLTVV.

The V call is TRBV28, the J call TRBJ2-1; TRBD2 aligns across 7 bases. Losses at the gene ends were 7 bases for V and 7 bases for J; bases not matched to a gene: 7. This CDR3 is 13 amino acids long. Germline CDR1 MDHEN, CDR2 SYDVKM. The CDR3 is CASKSDGRNEQFF. In DNA form, the CDR3 reads TGTGCCAGCAAATCTGACGGGAGGAATGAGCAGTTCTTC.